The clone carrying this T cell receptor (beta chain) has at least ten counts. What it binds is unknown. Amplified TCR beta CDR3 regions derived from RNA transcripts. Using the HTBI primer set, a first-round RT-PCR was run on the TCR CDR3. From the multiplex PCR reads, TCRdb called clonotypes with MiXCR, one entry per CDR3 protein. Seen here are 650,000 to 750,000 distinct CDR3 sequences, about 15% observed once, and the top ten hold 9.5% to 13%. Graves' hyperthyroidism showing no ophthalmopathy progression within 18 months was considered stable. Diagnosis of hyperthyroidism was new in patients aged 18 to 65, and its duration was under 2 months. The entry originates in a study of T cells in Graves' hyperthyroidism and ophthalmopathy. General observations from the study: Most thyroid clonotypes expanded above 0.001 appeared in blood too.

The sample consisted of blood. The TCR sequence derives from a woman younger than 30 with Graves' hyperthyroidism.

The chain's CDR3 is CASSSLRPPSSYNEQFF. CDR3 nucleotide sequence: TGTGCCAGCAGCTCCCTCCGGCCCCCCAGCTCCTACAATGAGCAGTTCTTC. The rearrangement uses TRBV7-8 and TRBJ2-1; D gene unclear. The CDR3 runs 17 residues. Germline CDR1 is SGHVS and CDR2 is FQNEAQ. V lost 4 bases and J lost 0, with 16 bases in between.